A selection of T cell receptor beta chains follows, all from one sample in a study of Ad26.COV2.S vaccination and SARS-CoV-2 variants. Only in-frame clones appear in the TCRdb table, and some are missing; sequencing was by immunoSEQ multiplex PCR. Of hundreds of thousands of clones in the sample, roughly 84% were seen once. This sample comprised peripheral blood, obtained in a trial of Ad26.COV2.S vaccine versus placebo. The receptor set was obtained from a person aged 18-65 years who received the Ad26.COV2.S COVID-19 vaccine or a placebo. The CDR3 runs from the conserved cysteine through the conserved F or W. Each record gives: clone size, V gene, J gene, D gene, CDR3 DNA, CDR3 protein. A D gene is named only where the DNA matches it firmly. Not all rows give a size; the values are once, few, many and, for expanded clones, a class.

clone_size: NA
v_call: TRBV6-5
j_call: TRBJ2-1
d_call: NA
cdr3_nt: TGTGCCAGCAGTTCACTGCTAGGGGGTGAGCAGTTCTTC
cdr3_aa: CASSSLLGGEQFF

clone_size: NA
v_call: TRBV6-5
j_call: TRBJ1-4
d_call: NA
cdr3_nt: TGTGCCAGCAGTTACGGTGGACGGATGAATGAAAAACTGTTTTTT
cdr3_aa: CASSYGGRMNEKLFF

clone_size: NA
v_call: TRBV9
j_call: TRBJ2-3
d_call: TRBD2
cdr3_nt: TGTGCCAGCAGCGGGACTAGTTTAATCACAGATACGCAGTATTTT
cdr3_aa: CASSGTSLITDTQYF

clone_size: NA
v_call: TRBV10-1
j_call: TRBJ1-3
d_call: TRBD1
cdr3_nt: TGCGCCAGCATACAGGGGGGAAACACCATATATTTT
cdr3_aa: CASIQGGNTIYF

clone_size: NA
v_call: TRBV5-4
j_call: TRBJ2-3
d_call: TRBD2
cdr3_nt: TGTGCCAGCAGCTCCCAGCGGGGGGACGGCACAGATACGCAGTATTTT
cdr3_aa: CASSSQRGDGTDTQYF

clone_size: few
v_call: TRBV14
j_call: TRBJ2-7
d_call: TRBD1
cdr3_nt: TGTGCCAGCACCGCGGGACAGGGACCCTACGAGCAGTACTTC
cdr3_aa: CASTAGQGPYEQYF

clone_size: NA
v_call: TRBV27
j_call: TRBJ1-3
d_call: NA
cdr3_nt: TGTGCCAGCAGTTTGGGGGCATCCTCTGGAAACACCATATATTTT
cdr3_aa: CASSLGASSGNTIYF

clone_size: NA
v_call: TRBV7-9
j_call: TRBJ2-5
d_call: TRBD2
cdr3_nt: TGTGCCAGCAGCCGAGGACTAGCGGGCATACAAGAGACCCAGTACTTC
cdr3_aa: CASSRGLAGIQETQYF

clone_size: NA
v_call: TRBV4-1
j_call: TRBJ2-1
d_call: TRBD1
cdr3_nt: TGCGCCAGCAGCCACCCCACAGGGGATGAGCAGTTCTTC
cdr3_aa: CASSHPTGDEQFF

clone_size: NA
v_call: TRBV12-5
j_call: TRBJ2-7
d_call: NA
cdr3_nt: TGTGCTAGTGGTTTATGGGGGGAACCCTACGAGCAGTACTTC
cdr3_aa: CASGLWGEPYEQYF

clone_size: NA
v_call: TRBV30
j_call: TRBJ1-2
d_call: NA
cdr3_nt: TGTGCCTGGAGTTTTTCAGTGGGGGGCTATGGCTACACCTTC
cdr3_aa: CAWSFSVGGYGYTF

clone_size: NA
v_call: TRBV7-6
j_call: TRBJ1-5
d_call: TRBD1
cdr3_nt: TGTGCCAGCAGCGCGTCGGGACAGGGTTGGAATCAGCCCCAGCATTTT
cdr3_aa: CASSASGQGWNQPQHF

clone_size: NA
v_call: TRBV15
j_call: TRBJ2-7
d_call: TRBD1
cdr3_nt: TGTGCCACCAGCAGACAGGGGGTAGGTAACGAGCAGTACTTC
cdr3_aa: CATSRQGVGNEQYF

clone_size: NA
v_call: TRBV6-5
j_call: TRBJ1-3
d_call: NA
cdr3_nt: TGTGCCAGCAGTCGGACGGGGGTGTCTGGAAACACCATATATTTT
cdr3_aa: CASSRTGVSGNTIYF

clone_size: NA
v_call: TRBV18
j_call: TRBJ1-1
d_call: NA
cdr3_nt: TGTGCCAGCTCACCGAGGGGACAAAACACTGAAGCTTTCTTT
cdr3_aa: CASSPRGQNTEAFF

clone_size: NA
v_call: TRBV20-1
j_call: TRBJ1-1
d_call: NA
cdr3_nt: TGCAGTGCTAGTCGTGGACTTAACGGTGGGGACACTGAAGCTTTCTTT
cdr3_aa: CSASRGLNGGDTEAFF

clone_size: NA
v_call: TRBV24-1
j_call: TRBJ1-5
d_call: NA
cdr3_nt: TGTGCCACCCGTGGGGGCTATAGCAATCAGCCCCAGCATTTT
cdr3_aa: CATRGGYSNQPQHF

clone_size: once
v_call: TRBV11-2
j_call: TRBJ1-6
d_call: TRBD1
cdr3_nt: TGTGCCAGCAGCGACAGGGGGAACTCACCCCTCCACTTT
cdr3_aa: CASSDRGNSPLHF

clone_size: NA
v_call: TRBV4-3
j_call: TRBJ2-7
d_call: TRBD1
cdr3_nt: TGCGCCAGCAGCCAGGGGACAGTGTCTTTGGATGAGCAGTACTTC
cdr3_aa: CASSQGTVSLDEQYF

clone_size: NA
v_call: TRBV6-5
j_call: TRBJ1-3
d_call: NA
cdr3_nt: TGTGCCAGCAGTTACGCTGACTCTGGAAACACCATATATTTT
cdr3_aa: CASSYADSGNTIYF

clone_size: NA
v_call: TRBV9
j_call: TRBJ1-1
d_call: NA
cdr3_nt: TGTGCCAGCAGCGTAGCATCCCTCGACGTTCGGAACACTGAAGCTTTCTTT
cdr3_aa: CASSVASLDVRNTEAFF

clone_size: NA
v_call: TRBV14
j_call: TRBJ2-5
d_call: NA
cdr3_nt: TGTGCCAGCAGCCAGGGAGTTGAGACCCAGTACTTC
cdr3_aa: CASSQGVETQYF

clone_size: NA
v_call: TRBV28
j_call: TRBJ2-7
d_call: NA
cdr3_nt: TGTGCCAGCAGACAGTTCTCCTACGAGCAGTACTTC
cdr3_aa: CASRQFSYEQYF

clone_size: NA
v_call: TRBV14
j_call: TRBJ2-7
d_call: NA
cdr3_nt: TGTGCCAGCAGCGCCCGATCCTACGAGCAGTACTTC
cdr3_aa: CASSARSYEQYF

clone_size: NA
v_call: TRBV9
j_call: TRBJ2-2
d_call: NA
cdr3_nt: TGTGCCAGCAGCCCCTCCGAGGGTCTTTATCGCGCGAACACCGGGGAGCTGTTTTTT
cdr3_aa: CASSPSEGLYRANTGELFF

clone_size: NA
v_call: TRBV5-8
j_call: TRBJ2-7
d_call: NA
cdr3_nt: TGTGCCAGCAGCTTGGGGGCCAACTCCGGCTACGAGCAGTACTTC
cdr3_aa: CASSLGANSGYEQYF

clone_size: once
v_call: TRBV3-1/TRBV3-2
j_call: TRBJ2-7
d_call: TRBD2
cdr3_nt: TGTGCCAGCAGCCAGGCCCCACTAGCGGGGGGGACGGAGCAGTACTTC
cdr3_aa: CASSQAPLAGGTEQYF

clone_size: few
v_call: TRBV27
j_call: TRBJ1-6
d_call: TRBD1
cdr3_nt: TGTGCCAGCAGTACCGGACAGGGGACATCCGCGTCTCGATCACCCCTCCACTTT
cdr3_aa: CASSTGQGTSASRSPLHF

clone_size: once
v_call: TRBV15
j_call: TRBJ1-1
d_call: TRBD1
cdr3_nt: TGTGCCACCAGCAGTACAGGGGAGGGGAATGGGGCTTTCTTT
cdr3_aa: CATSSTGEGNGAFF

clone_size: NA
v_call: TRBV5-6
j_call: TRBJ1-1
d_call: NA
cdr3_nt: TGTGCCAGCAGCCGAGGGATGAACACTGAAGCTTTCTTT
cdr3_aa: CASSRGMNTEAFF

clone_size: NA
v_call: TRBV4-3
j_call: TRBJ2-7
d_call: NA
cdr3_nt: TGCGCCAGCAGCCAAGCCCTTCAAGGGTCCTACGAGCAGTACTTC
cdr3_aa: CASSQALQGSYEQYF

clone_size: few
v_call: TRBV3-1/TRBV3-2
j_call: TRBJ1-5
d_call: NA
cdr3_nt: TGTGCCAGCAGCCGGGGAACAGGCAATCAGCCCCAGCATTTT
cdr3_aa: CASSRGTGNQPQHF

clone_size: NA
v_call: TRBV27
j_call: TRBJ2-5
d_call: NA
cdr3_nt: TGTGCCAGCAGCCCGGGGCGCCTCCAAGAGACCCAGTACTTC
cdr3_aa: CASSPGRLQETQYF

clone_size: once
v_call: TRBV30
j_call: TRBJ2-2
d_call: NA
cdr3_nt: TGTGCCTGGACGAAGGGACAGAACACCGGGGAGCTGTTTTTT
cdr3_aa: CAWTKGQNTGELFF

clone_size: NA
v_call: TRBV7-9
j_call: TRBJ2-7
d_call: NA
cdr3_nt: TGTGCCAGCAGCCCATCCTACGAGCAGTACTTC
cdr3_aa: CASSPSYEQYF

clone_size: NA
v_call: TRBV6-6
j_call: TRBJ2-1
d_call: TRBD2
cdr3_nt: TGTGCCAGCAGTCGACGGGGGGGAGGAACTAGCGGGCTTAGCTCCTACAATGAGCAGTTCTTC
cdr3_aa: CASSRRGGGTSGLSSYNEQFF

clone_size: NA
v_call: TRBV21-1
j_call: TRBJ1-5
d_call: NA
cdr3_nt: TGTGCCAGCAGCCCGCGGGAGGGTGTGGGCAATCAGCCCCAGCATTTT
cdr3_aa: CASSPREGVGNQPQHF

clone_size: NA
v_call: TRBV20-1
j_call: TRBJ2-7
d_call: NA
cdr3_nt: TGCAGTGCTTCAGACAGCTACGAGCAGTACTTC
cdr3_aa: CSASDSYEQYF

clone_size: NA
v_call: TRBV9
j_call: TRBJ1-2
d_call: TRBD1
cdr3_nt: TGTGCCAGCAGCGTAGAGGGACAGGGGGCCTATGGCTACACCTTC
cdr3_aa: CASSVEGQGAYGYTF

clone_size: NA
v_call: TRBV15
j_call: TRBJ1-4
d_call: NA
cdr3_nt: TGTGCCACCAGCAGCTCGGGCAGGAGAGATGAAAAACTGTTTTTT
cdr3_aa: CATSSSGRRDEKLFF

clone_size: NA
v_call: TRBV11-2
j_call: TRBJ1-1
d_call: NA
cdr3_nt: TGTGCCAGCAGCCCCTGGGGCAGAAGCACCCCGAACACTGAAGCTTTCTTT
cdr3_aa: CASSPWGRSTPNTEAFF

clone_size: NA
v_call: TRBV30
j_call: TRBJ2-7
d_call: NA
cdr3_nt: TGTGCCTGGAGGGCCAAGGACATGGCTTCCTACGAGCAGTACTTC
cdr3_aa: CAWRAKDMASYEQYF

clone_size: NA
v_call: TRBV29-1
j_call: TRBJ2-7
d_call: NA
cdr3_nt: TGCAGCGTTGAGGCGAGACGGGGCTCCTACGAGCAGTACTTC
cdr3_aa: CSVEARRGSYEQYF

clone_size: once
v_call: TRBV11-2
j_call: TRBJ2-3
d_call: NA
cdr3_nt: TGTGCCAGCAGACGAGGGGGTGTAAATACGCAGTATTTT
cdr3_aa: CASRRGGVNTQYF

clone_size: NA
v_call: TRBV6-6
j_call: TRBJ1-2
d_call: NA
cdr3_nt: TGTGCCAGCAGCAAGGCGGACTATGGCTACACCTTC
cdr3_aa: CASSKADYGYTF

clone_size: once
v_call: TRBV5-1
j_call: TRBJ2-5
d_call: TRBD1
cdr3_nt: TGCGCCAGCAGCGAGGACAGGAGCCCAGGGACCCAGTACTTC
cdr3_aa: CASSEDRSPGTQYF

clone_size: NA
v_call: TRBV7-2
j_call: TRBJ1-2
d_call: NA
cdr3_nt: TGTGCCAGCAGCTTGGGGGTAAACTATGGCTACACCTTC
cdr3_aa: CASSLGVNYGYTF

clone_size: NA
v_call: TRBV20-1
j_call: TRBJ1-6
d_call: NA
cdr3_nt: TGCAGTGCTAGTGCCCGAGCTTCACCCCTCCACTTT
cdr3_aa: CSASARASPLHF

clone_size: NA
v_call: TRBV19
j_call: TRBJ1-2
d_call: TRBD1
cdr3_nt: TGTGCCAGTAGTATGCAGGGGGTATACCTCTCCTATGGCTACACCTTC
cdr3_aa: CASSMQGVYLSYGYTF